The rows below give T cell receptor beta chains drawn from one sample of a study of post-analysis software for immune sequencing data. A single record per CDR3 protein comes from TCRdb applying MiXCR to the PCR reads. The table records about 540,000 distinct CDR3 sequences, roughly 34% of them present only once. The specimen sequenced was blood. These receptors were obtained from a girl under 18 with multiple sclerosis. CDR3s include the opening cysteine and the closing phenylalanine or tryptophan. The D gene is left open where the match is weak. Clone size is shown for a subset of rows, as once, few, many or a class of expanded clone.

D gene	clone size	CDR3 length	V gene	J gene	CDR3 DNA	CDR3 protein
-	-	14	TRBV5-1	TRBJ1-1	TGCGCCACCAGCTTGGGGCAGACGAACACTGAAGCTTTCTTT	CATSLGQTNTEAFF
-	few	13	TRBV12-3/TRBV12-4	TRBJ1-4	TGTGCCAGCAGGCTCTTGGGGGATAGAAAACTGTTTTTT	CASRLLGDRKLFF
-	few	14	TRBV3-1	TRBJ2-2	TGTGCCAGCAGCCAAGGGGGACACACCGGGGAGCTGTTTTTT	CASSQGGHTGELFF
TRBD1	many	14	TRBV12-3/TRBV12-4	TRBJ2-5	TGTGCCAGCAGTCCCGGGACAGAACAAGAGACCCAGTACTTC	CASSPGTEQETQYF
-	-	15	TRBV9	TRBJ1-5	TGTGCCAGCAGCGTAGACCCCACAGGTAATCAGCCCCAGCATTTT	CASSVDPTGNQPQHF
TRBD2	-	14	TRBV29-1	TRBJ2-1	TGCAGCGTTGAGACTAGCGGGGGTTTCGGTGAGCAGTTCTTC	CSVETSGGFGEQFF
-	-	17	TRBV3-1	TRBJ2-7	TGTGCCAGCAGCCAAGATCTGTGGCAGGGGAGCTCCTACGAGCAGTACTTC	CASSQDLWQGSSYEQYF
TRBD1	-	15	TRBV6-5	TRBJ1-4	TGTGCCAGCAGTGAGACCGGGACAGGGGAAGAAAAACTGTTTTTT	CASSETGTGEEKLFF
-	-	15	TRBV3-1	TRBJ2-5	TGTGCCAGCAGCCAACGAACGACAGGCCAAGAGACCCAGTACTTC	CASSQRTTGQETQYF
-	few	15	TRBV6-1	TRBJ1-5	TGTGCCAGCACCCCGGGGCGATCTAGCAATCAGCCCCAGCATTTT	CASTPGRSSNQPQHF
-	-	14	TRBV20-1	TRBJ1-2	TGCAGTGCTAGAGATTCGTCGTGGGGTTCAGGCTACACCTTC	CSARDSSWGSGYTF
-	-	14	TRBV5-6	TRBJ2-7	TGTGCCAGCAGCTTGCAACGGGGGACCTGCGAGCAGTACTTC	CASSLQRGTCEQYF
-	-	15	TRBV3-1	TRBJ2-6	TGTGCCAGCAGCAAGACACTGGCTGGGGCCAACGTCCGGACTTTC	CASSKTLAGANVRTF
-	-	15	TRBV6-5	TRBJ2-7	TGTGCCAGCAGTTCCGAGTCGGCCAACTCCTACGAGCAGTACTTC	CASSSESANSYEQYF
TRBD2	many	15	TRBV20-1	TRBJ2-3	TGCAGTGCTAAGCGGGGGGCCTCTAGCACAGATACGCAGTATTTT	CSAKRGASSTDTQYF
-	-	11	TRBV20-1	TRBJ2-7	TGCAGTGCTAGGGGGAGTAACGAGCAGTACTTC	CSARGSNEQYF
-	few	15	TRBV2	TRBJ2-5	TGTGCCAGCAGTGAAGCCCCCACGGGTCAAGAGACCCGGTACTTC	CASSEAPTGQETRYF
-	few	14	TRBV7-9	TRBJ2-5	TGTGCCAGCAGCCCGGAGGCTACTAGGGAGACCCAGTACTTC	CASSPEATRETQYF
-	once	14	TRBV28	TRBJ1-2	TGTGCCAGCGGCCACAGGGAACCTTCCAGTGGCTACACCTTC	CASGHREPSSGYTF
-	once	15	TRBV5-1	TRBJ2-5	TGCGCCAGCAGCCTGGCCGTCGGGAATCAAGAGACCCAGTACTTC	CASSLAVGNQETQYF
-	-	13	TRBV29-1	TRBJ1-2	TGCAGCGTTGAAGATCAGGGGAGCTATGGCTACACCTTC	CSVEDQGSYGYTF
-	-	15	TRBV5-1	TRBJ2-5	TGCACCAGCAGCTCCCCAGCAGGCGACCAAGAGACCCAGTACTTC	CTSSSPAGDQETQYF
TRBD1	-	17	TRBV7-9	TRBJ2-6	TGTGCCAGCAGCCGATCGACAGGGGGCGCTGGGGCCAACGTCCTGACTTTC	CASSRSTGGAGANVLTF
TRBD1	-	14	TRBV7-9	TRBJ1-1	TGTGCCAGCCTTGACCGGGACAGGGAGCCAGAAGCTTTCTTT	CASLDRDREPEAFF
TRBD2	-	18	TRBV5-1	TRBJ2-5	TGCGCCAGCAGCTTGGCTACTAGCGGGGGGGCTAAACGAGAGACCCAGTACTTC	CASSLATSGGAKRETQYF
-	-	15	TRBV7-2	TRBJ2-3	TGTGCCAGCAGCTTAGACTCAGGACAGCAAGATACGCAGTATTTT	CASSLDSGQQDTQYF
TRBD2	few	14	TRBV3-1	TRBJ2-1	TGTGCCAGCGGCCAAAGCGGGGGGGGCAATGAGCAGTTCTTC	CASGQSGGGNEQFF